A single sample gave rise to the 21 T cell receptor beta chains below, sequenced in a study of blood T cell repertoires in COVID-19 (dated by TCRdb to 2018 to 2020). The library came from the immunoSEQ multiplex PCR assay. The clones in this table, taken by TCRdb from immuneACCESS, are in-frame only. Not every clone is retained; where verified, under half of the shortfall comes from an unresolved V gene, and the cause of the rest is unknown. Counted in this sample were around 400,000 clones; over 75% of them appeared once. The top ten hold over 2% of the sample. The sequencing input was peripheral blood. All receptors come from a woman aged 60-70 years with COVID-19, enrolled during active disease.

This clone was found once. V is TRBV5-4 and J is TRBJ2-7, with 13 bases identical to TRBD2. Germline CDR1 is SGHNT and CDR2 is YYREEE (reference sequence). The trim removed 4 bases at V and 2 bases at J, leaving 6 bases unmatched. The CDR3 loop spans 16 amino acids. The CDR3 sequence is CASSPGLAGLAYEQYF. DNA for the CDR3: TGTGCCAGCAGCCCGGGACTAGCGGGGCTCGCCTACGAGCAGTACTTC.

The rearrangement uses TRBV6-1 and TRBJ2-5; TRBD2 matches at 12 bases. CDR1 and CDR2 from the germline V gene are MNHNS and SASEGT. The trim removed 3 bases at V and 8 bases at J, leaving 4 bases unmatched. This CDR3 is 14 amino acids long. CDR3 sequence reads: CASSEGLAGPTQYF. For the CDR3, the DNA is TGTGCCAGCAGTGAGGGACTAGCGGGCCCCACCCAGTACTTC.

This chain links TRBV24-1 with TRBJ2-3; 16 positions agree with TRBD2. Germline V gene lookup returns CDR1 KGHDR and CDR2 SFDVKD. Losses at the gene ends were 4 bases for V and 4 bases for J; bases not matched to a gene: 1. The CDR3 contains 16 residues. The CDR3 nucleotides read TGTGCCACCAGTGAGGGACTAGCGGGGGGGGCAGATACGCAGTATTTT. Its translation is CATSEGLAGGADTQYF.

This chain links TRBV27 with TRBJ1-3, with D possibly TRBD1 on 5 matching bases. The CDR3 spans 16 residues. Germline CDR1 MNHEY, CDR2 SMNVEV (reference sequence). Trimming shortened V by 2 bases and J by 2 bases, and 13 bases separated the two germline ends. CDR3: CASSLRQPAAGNTIYF. The CDR3 region has the DNA TGTGCCAGCAGTTTAAGACAGCCTGCAGCTGGAAACACCATATATTTT.

The chain couples TRBV6-5 to TRBJ1-2; D gene uncertain. The germline V and J ends were trimmed by 7 bases and 4 bases, with 13 bases remaining between them. The CDR3 totals 13 residues. In germline, CDR1 is MNHEY, CDR2 SVGAGI. This chain's CDR3 is CASKDSGVYGYTF. The CDR3 DNA reads TGTGCCAGCAAGGACTCTGGTGTCTATGGCTACACCTTC.

The gene calls are TRBV5-1 and TRBJ2-5; D is possibly TRBD2 (7 bases). This CDR3 region has 15 residues. Trimming pared 4 bases from V and 5 bases from J, leaving 18 bases between. The V gene's germline CDR1 is SGHRS and CDR2 YFSETQ. CDR3 residues: CASSTGAGAEETQYF. CDR3 in DNA: TGCGCCAGCAGCACGGGGGCGGGGGCCGAGGAGACCCAGTACTTC.

The gene calls are TRBV7-5 and TRBJ1-6; the table calls TRBD1, which could not be checked here. TRBV7-5 is labeled a pseudogene. This CDR3 comprises 15 residues. The CDR3 DNA sequence: TGTGCCAGAAGCTACGGGGGGACAGGGGACTCACCCCTCCACTTT. Amino acid sequence: CARSYGGTGDSPLHF.

The chain couples TRBV5-1 to TRBJ2-5, with 7 bases matching TRBD2. The germline V gene has CDR1 SGHRS and CDR2 YFSETQ. This CDR3 spans 15 amino acids. With 4 bases clipped from V and 1 base from J, the junction kept 7 bases outside the gene matches. Here the CDR3 DNA reads TGCGCCAGCAGCCCGGGAGGACAAGTCCAAGAGACCCAGTACTTC. It translates to CASSPGGQVQETQYF. The whole variable domain, filled in from reference TRBV5-1 and TRBJ2-5, reads KAGVTQTPRYLIKTRGQQVTLSCSPISGHRSVSWYQQTPGQGLQFLFEYFSETQRNKGNFPGRFSGRQFSNSRSEMNVSTLELGDSALYLCASSPGGQVQETQYFGPGTRLLVL.

The chain joins TRBV5-5 to TRBJ1-2; 7 bases are shared with TRBD1. The CDR3 runs 15 residues. CDR1 and CDR2 from the germline V gene are SGHKS and YYEKEE (reference sequence). The J segment lost 4 bases and the V segment lost 3 bases, leaving 9 bases of the junction unmatched. The CDR3 nucleotides read TGTGCCAGCAGCTCCCGGGACAGCCTCTCCTATGGCTACACCTTC. This codes for CASSSRDSLSYGYTF.

The chain is built from TRBV10-3 and TRBJ1-1; weak D call: TRBD1 (5 bases). The CDR3 runs to 14 residues. V gave up 6 bases and J gave up 5 bases, with 16 bases separating them. In germline, CDR1 is ENHRY, CDR2 SYGVKD. CDR3 in amino acids: CAIRGRVEGTEAFF. The CDR3 coding sequence is TGTGCCATCAGGGGACGGGTGGAGGGAACTGAAGCTTTCTTT.

The chain employs TRBV5-1 and TRBJ1-5; weak D call: TRBD1 (5 bases). Trimming took off 3 bases at V and 4 bases at J, with 14 bases between the two ends. CDR3 length equals 15 residues. Germline V lookup: CDR1 SGHRS, CDR2 YFSETQ. The CDR3 coding sequence is TGCGCCAGCAGCTGGGGGGACGGAAAGAATCAGCCCCAGCATTTT. Amino acids: CASSWGDGKNQPQHF.

In nucleotides, the CDR3 is TGTGCCGGAAAGCGGGGCCTGGGGGAGACCCAGTACTTC. It is translated as CAGKRGLGETQYF. The chain combines TRBV7-9 with TRBJ2-5, with TRBD2 matching over 7 bases. Germline assignment: CDR1 SEHNR and CDR2 FQNEAQ (reference sequence). After removal of 11 bases from V and 5 bases from J, the junction contained 11 bases not matched to a gene. This CDR3 comprises 13 residues.

The V call is TRBV5-1, the J call TRBJ1-1; D gene uncertain. The CDR3 consists of 15 residues. V lost 3 bases and J lost 0, with 12 bases in between. Germline CDR1 and CDR2: SGHRS and YFSETQ. CDR3: CASSSLGHVNTEAFF. Here the CDR3 DNA reads TGCGCCAGCAGCTCCCTTGGGCACGTGAACACTGAAGCTTTCTTT.

The gene calls are TRBV7-7 and TRBJ2-3; 9 bases align to TRBD2. The CDR3 extends over 16 amino acids. Germline-derived CDR1 and CDR2 are SSHAT and FNYEAQ (reference sequence). V lost 1 base, J lost 4 bases, and 6 bases stayed unmatched. The CDR3 coding sequence is TGTGCCAGCAGCTTAGGGGCGGGGGGGCCCGCAGATACGCAGTATTTT. Its protein is CASSLGAGGPADTQYF.

This clone was counted between two and nine times. This rearrangement joins TRBV18 to TRBJ1-3; no clear D gene. From germline, CDR1 is KGHSH and CDR2 LQKENI. V was trimmed by 6 bases and J by 4 bases, leaving 13 bases between them. The CDR3 has 14 residues. The CDR3 spells CASSRQVSGNTIYF. The DNA of the CDR3 is TGTGCCAGCTCCCGGCAGGTCTCCGGAAACACCATATATTTT.

The chain employs TRBV28 and TRBJ1-1; 7 nucleotides line up with TRBD1. The CDR3 extends over 14 amino acids. The J segment lost 6 bases and the V segment lost 6 bases, leaving 10 bases of the junction unmatched. Germline loops: CDR1 MDHEN, CDR2 SYDVKM. Here the CDR3 reads CASRAQGEKSEAFF. The CDR3 DNA reads as TGTGCCAGCAGGGCTCAGGGGGAAAAATCTGAAGCTTTCTTT.

V usage is TRBV13 and J usage is TRBJ2-6, with D maybe TRBD2 (7 bases). This CDR3 is 16 amino acids long. V dropped 2 bases and J dropped 4 bases, with 12 bases sitting between them. CDR1 and CDR2 from the germline V gene are PRHDT and FYEKMQ (reference sequence). The CDR3 here is CASSLYGGLGANVLTF. In DNA form, the CDR3 reads TGTGCCAGCAGCTTATACGGGGGGCTAGGGGCCAACGTCCTGACTTTC.

The chain combines TRBV7-6 with TRBJ1-5, with TRBD1 as a possible D gene (6 bases). The germline gives CDR1 SGHVS, CDR2 FNYEAQ. Trimming pared 7 bases from V and 3 bases from J, leaving 22 bases between. This CDR3 comprises 17 residues. The CDR3 reads CASIMGQTGLLNQPQHF. The CDR3 nucleotides are TGTGCCAGCATCATGGGTCAGACAGGCCTTCTCAATCAGCCCCAGCATTTT.

The chain employs TRBV6-6 and TRBJ1-4, with 11 nucleotides matching TRBD1. The V gene's germline CDR1 is MNHNY and CDR2 SVGAGI (reference sequence). CDR3 size: 15 residues. J gave up 8 bases and V 6 bases, and 8 bases lay outside the gene matches. Here the CDR3 reads CASSNPGQGEEKLFF. The CDR3 DNA reads as TGTGCCAGCAGCAACCCGGGACAGGGGGAAGAAAAACTGTTTTTT.

The chain links TRBV29-1 to TRBJ2-1; 9 nucleotides line up with TRBD2. The CDR3 runs to 16 residues. Germline trimming cut 3 bases from V and 1 base from J; bases unmatched to any gene: 7. Germline values: CDR1 SQVTM, CDR2 ANQGSEA. The CDR3 region has the DNA TGCAGCGTTGATAGAAGCGGGGGGCCGTCCTACAATGAGCAGTTCTTC. The encoded protein is CSVDRSGGPSYNEQFF.

This clone appeared a few times. This sequence joins TRBV30 and TRBJ1-2, with D perhaps matching TRBD1 (5 bases). CDR1 and CDR2 (germline): GTSNPN, SVGIG (reference sequence). The CDR3 extends over 12 amino acids. Trimming took 1 base from V and 7 from J, leaving 10 bases between them. The CDR3 DNA is TGTGCCTGGAGTGGTGGCAGGGTTGGCTACACCTTC. It encodes CAWSGGRVGYTF.